The 20 T cell receptor beta chains below were found in one sample sequenced in a study of cytomegalovirus exposure and HLA in healthy donors listed by TCRdb under 2017. The method was the immunoSEQ multiplex PCR assay. As stored in TCRdb, this immuneACCESS dataset retains in-frame rearrangements with V and J assigned. A fraction of the clones does not appear; measured against another copy, unresolved V genes explain less than half of the discrepancy, and the remainder lacks a known reason. This sample holds roughly 65,000 clones; 91% were observed only once. The ten largest clones add up to about 3% of the sample. Input material: PBMCs. The receptor set was obtained from a man younger than 30 in good health and CMV-seronegative.

The chain couples TRBV10-3 to TRBJ2-1; D might be TRBD1 (6 bases). Per germline, CDR1 ENHRY and CDR2 SYGVKD. Trimming took 6 bases from V and 9 from J, leaving 9 bases between them. CDR3 size: 11 residues. CDR3 loop: CAISRGGEQFF. Written as DNA, the CDR3 is TGTGCCATCAGCCGAGGGGGTGAGCAGTTCTTC.

As DNA, the CDR3 is TGCAGCGTTGTGGGGGGGAGAGGCTACACCTTC. This gives the protein CSVVGGRGYTF. The J gene is TRBJ1-2, the V gene TRBV29-1; D possibly corresponds to TRBD1 (5 bases). The ends were cut back, 4 bases at V and 8 bases at J, with 11 bases in the middle. The CDR3 has 11 amino acids. Germline lookup yields CDR1 SQVTM and CDR2 ANQGSEA.

This clone appeared once. The chain couples TRBV10-3 to TRBJ2-1; D is possibly TRBD1 (6 bases). The CDR3 consists of 16 residues. Germline CDR1 and CDR2: ENHRY and SYGVKD. Trimming removed 6 bases from V and 0 bases from J, with 15 bases in between. The CDR3 loop is CAISPPTGSSYNEQFF. As DNA, the CDR3 is TGTGCCATCAGCCCCCCCACAGGGAGCTCCTACAATGAGCAGTTCTTC.

V usage is TRBV11-3 and J usage is TRBJ2-7, with TRBD2 identical over 7 bases. Germline V gives CDR1 SGHNT, CDR2 YENEEA. The CDR3 totals 12 residues. V shed 5 bases and J 4 bases; nucleotides not matched to a gene: 2. CDR3 amino acids: CASSPGGYEQYF. CDR3 in DNA: TGTGCCAGCAGCCCGGGGGGTTACGAGCAGTACTTC.

V is TRBV19 and J is TRBJ1-2; 10 bases line up with TRBD1. The V gene end was trimmed by 5 bases and the J gene end by 4 bases; junction bases not matched to a gene: 7. Germline V gene lookup returns CDR1 LNHDA and CDR2 SQIVND (reference sequence). The CDR3 length is 15 residues. In DNA form, the CDR3 reads TGTGCCAGTAGTGTCGCCGGGACAGGGGTCTATGGCTACACCTTC. This codes for CASSVAGTGVYGYTF.

The V gene is TRBV4-3, the J gene TRBJ2-5, with 7 bases fitting TRBD1. The V gene's germline CDR1 is LGHNA and CDR2 YSLEER. V shed 3 bases, J shed 7 bases, and the junction held 11 bases outside the gene matches. This CDR3 comprises 15 residues. The CDR3 DNA follows: TGCGCCAGCAGCCAGTTTACTACAGGGGAAGCGACCCAGTACTTC. Its protein is CASSQFTTGEATQYF.

The gene calls are TRBV29-1 and TRBJ2-7, with TRBD1 as a possible D gene (5 bases). The V and J ends lost 2 bases and 5 bases respectively, with 10 bases between them. CDR3 length equals 12 residues. Germline CDR1 SQVTM, CDR2 ANQGSEA. CDR3 DNA sequence: TGCAGCGTTGAACAGGGTTCCCACGAGCAGTACTTC. It specifies CSVEQGSHEQYF.

The rearrangement links TRBV19 to TRBJ2-7; the D gene is possibly TRBD1 (5 bases). Deletions cut 0 bases from V and 3 bases from J, with 12 bases between. Germline CDR1 reads LNHDA; CDR2 reads SQIVND (reference sequence). The CDR3 contains 15 residues. This CDR3 is CASSIEKGKGYEQYF. For the CDR3, the DNA is TGTGCCAGTAGTATAGAGAAGGGGAAAGGCTACGAGCAGTACTTC.

This rearrangement joins TRBV28 to TRBJ1-5; 8 nucleotides line up with TRBD1. This CDR3 has 15 residues. Germline assignment: CDR1 MDHEN and CDR2 SYDVKM. V shed 5 bases and J 6 bases; nucleotides not matched to a gene: 9. The CDR3: CASSKRTGFGQPQHF. The DNA of the CDR3 is TGTGCCAGCAGTAAGCGGACAGGGTTCGGTCAGCCCCAGCATTTT. Drawing the rest from reference TRBV28 and TRBJ1-5, the complete variable domain is DVKVTQSSRYLVKRTGEKVFLECVQDMDHENMFWYRQDPGLGLRLIYFSYDVKMKEKGDIPEGYSVSREKKERFSLILESASTNQTSMYLCASSKRTGFGQPQHFGDGTRLSIL.

The chain employs TRBV7-3 and TRBJ1-1; D unresolved. CDR1 SGHTA and CDR2 FQGTGA come from the germline V gene. This CDR3 spans 13 amino acids. The V end lost 2 bases, the J end lost 3 bases, and 7 bases lay between the germline ends. CDR3 amino acids: CASSLAGHTEAFF. Here the CDR3 DNA reads TGTGCCAGCAGCTTAGCGGGCCACACTGAAGCTTTCTTT.

The J gene is TRBJ1-1, the V gene TRBV2; 8 nucleotides match TRBD1. The CDR3 runs 17 residues. Germline CDR1 SNHLY, CDR2 FYNNEI. V dropped 4 bases and J dropped 0; count of bases not matched to a gene: 10. As DNA, the CDR3 is TGTGCCAGCAGTGGGATCTCAGGGGGCTCTATGAACACTGAAGCTTTCTTT. Residues: CASSGISGGSMNTEAFF.

The V call is TRBV5-5, the J call TRBJ1-2, with no clear D. The germline gives CDR1 SGHKS, CDR2 YYEKEE (reference sequence). V lost 5 bases and J 8 bases, leaving 10 bases between the germline ends. This CDR3 comprises 11 residues. The CDR3 spells CASRGPLGYTF. Here the CDR3 DNA reads TGTGCCAGCAGGGGTCCACTAGGCTACACCTTC.

The rearrangement links TRBV5-1 to TRBJ2-7; D possibly corresponds to TRBD1 (6 bases). The CDR3 runs to 16 residues. The germline V and J ends were trimmed by 4 bases and 0 bases, with 17 bases remaining between them. Germline assignment: CDR1 SGHRS and CDR2 YFSETQ. As DNA, the CDR3 is TGCGCCAGCAGCGTGGGGGCGGACTCGAGCTCCTACGAGCAGTACTTC. This sequence encodes CASSVGADSSSYEQYF.

V and J are TRBV28 and TRBJ1-1; 10 bases align to TRBD1. The germline V gene encodes CDR1 MDHEN and CDR2 SYDVKM. Germline trimming cut 6 bases from V and 11 bases from J; bases unmatched to any gene: 12. The CDR3 consists of 14 residues. The DNA for the CDR3 is TGTGCCAGCAGCCCTCTCCCCGGGACAGGGGACGCTTTCTTT. Residues: CASSPLPGTGDAFF.

The CDR3 region has the DNA TGTGCCAGCAGTGAGCAGGGAAGGGGGTCAGCTTTCTTT. Protein: CASSEQGRGSAFF. The genes are TRBV2 and TRBJ1-1; tentative D call: TRBD1 (6 bases). Trimming took 3 bases from V and 10 from J, leaving 15 bases between them. The germline V gene has CDR1 SNHLY and CDR2 FYNNEI. The CDR3 has 13 residues.

This clone was seen only once. This rearrangement joins TRBV10-3 to TRBJ2-3; 7 bases match TRBD1. The CDR3 covers 14 residues. V dropped 6 bases and J dropped 1; count of bases not matched to a gene: 4. Per the germline V gene, CDR1 is ENHRY and CDR2 is SYGVKD. CDR3 in amino acids: CAISRQGGTDTQYF. The DNA for the CDR3 is TGTGCCATCAGCAGACAGGGTGGCACAGATACGCAGTATTTT.

This clone appeared once. V usage is TRBV5-6 and J usage is TRBJ2-7, with 10 positions matching TRBD2. J was trimmed by 6 bases and V by 2 bases; bases with no gene match: 8. Germline CDR1 is SGHDT and CDR2 is YYEEEE. The CDR3 contains 15 residues. The CDR3 loop is CASSFQAGGPFEQYF. The CDR3 DNA is TGTGCCAGCAGCTTTCAAGCGGGAGGGCCGTTCGAGCAGTACTTC.

This chain links TRBV5-1 with TRBJ2-3, with a tentative D call TRBD2 (5 bases). Per the germline V gene, CDR1 is SGHRS and CDR2 is YFSETQ. The CDR3 consists of 16 residues. The ends were cut back, 0 bases at V and 2 bases at J, with 13 bases in the middle. The CDR3 DNA is TGCGCCAGCAGCTTGGCTCCTAGCAGAAACACAGATACGCAGTATTTT. Amino acid sequence: CASSLAPSRNTDTQYF.

This rearrangement joins TRBV4-2 to TRBJ2-7; the match to TRBD2 covers 9 bases. Germline V gene lookup returns CDR1 LGHNA and CDR2 YNFKEQ. This CDR3 is 15 amino acids long. The J segment lost 0 bases and the V segment lost 4 bases, leaving 4 bases of the junction unmatched. CDR3 nucleotides: TGTGCCAGCAGCCCCGGACTAGCGCGCTCCTACGAGCAGTACTTC. The encoded protein is CASSPGLARSYEQYF.

This rearrangement joins TRBV6-4 to TRBJ2-2; 8 nucleotides align to TRBD2. This CDR3 is 16 amino acids long. The V segment lost 4 bases and the J segment 7 bases; nucleotides outside the gene matches: 11. CDR1 is MRHNA and CDR2 is SNTAGT in the germline V gene. The chain's CDR3 is CASSAESGSGSGELFF. CDR3 coding DNA: TGTGCCAGCAGTGCGGAAAGCGGGAGTGGCAGCGGGGAGCTGTTTTTT.